The clone carrying this T cell receptor beta chain was seen more than once but under ten times. These data come from a study of T cells in tumors after PD-1 blockade. The repertoire was sequenced with immunoSEQ multiplex PCR; TCRdb's copy has only in-frame clones and lacks some. Here the sample spans around 60,000 clones, about 82% being singletons. This clonotype was obtained from a human donor with basal cell carcinoma. The material was PBMCs, obtained before anti-PD-1 treatment.

In nucleotides, the CDR3 is TGTGCCAGCAGCTTCCAATTCGACAGTCCAATCCTCAGTGGCTACACCTTC. As protein: CASSFQFDSPILSGYTF. This chain uses TRBV7-9 with TRBJ1-2, with a tentative D call TRBD1 (5 bases). Looked up from germline, CDR1 is SEHNR and CDR2 is FQNEAQ (reference sequence). This CDR3 is 17 amino acids long. The germline V and J ends were trimmed by 3 bases and 7 bases, with 24 bases remaining between them.